These T cell receptor beta chains were read from a single sample in a study of T cell repertoires in cytomegalovirus infection. Their specific antigens are unknown. A single record per CDR3 protein comes from TCRdb applying MiXCR to the reads. This table holds approximately 110,000 distinct CDR3 sequences, 30% to 40% found once. The sample consisted of CD8+ T cells from cultured PBMCs, taken from culture after CMV antigen stimulation. The receptors originated from a human donor in good health (CMV status not recorded). Some clones in this sample may be carry-over from other donors' samples. Both conserved end residues are part of each CDR3. D genes are given only for firm matches. The size field is filled for only some rows; it gives once, few, many or a size class.

V: TRBV3-1
D: TRBD1
J: TRBJ1-1
size: few
DNA: TGTGCCAGCAGCCAAGATGCGGCAGGGGGGAGCCCTGAAGCTTTCTTT
CDR3: CASSQDAAGGSPEAFF

V: TRBV7-9
D: -
J: TRBJ2-7
size: -
DNA: TGTGCCAGCAGCCCCAATGGGGGTTCCTACGAGCAGTACTTC
CDR3: CASSPNGGSYEQYF

V: TRBV5-5
D: -
J: TRBJ1-1
size: few
DNA: TGTGCCAGCAGCTTAACAGGATTTAGCATGAACACTGAAGCTTTCTTT
CDR3: CASSLTGFSMNTEAFF

V: TRBV4-3
D: TRBD2
J: TRBJ2-3
size: -
DNA: TGCGCCAGCAGCCAAGATCTTGCTAGCGGGGTAACAGATACGCAGTATTTT
CDR3: CASSQDLASGVTDTQYF

V: TRBV4-3
D: TRBD2
J: TRBJ2-1
size: few
DNA: TGCGCCAGCAGCCAAGGGTTTGTTAGCGGGAGCGAGCAGTTCTTC
CDR3: CASSQGFVSGSEQFF

V: TRBV2
D: -
J: TRBJ2-2
size: few
DNA: TGTGCCAGCAGGGGATGGGACGGATCGAACACCGGGGAGCTGTTTTTT
CDR3: CASRGWDGSNTGELFF

V: TRBV7-8
D: -
J: TRBJ2-5
size: -
DNA: TGTGCCAGCAGCTTAAGGGTAGCGGTTCAAGAGACCCAGTACTTC
CDR3: CASSLRVAVQETQYF

V: TRBV12-3/TRBV12-4
D: -
J: TRBJ1-2
size: -
DNA: TGTGCCAGCAGTTTGTCTGTGCTGGGGACAAAAGACTATGGCTACACCTTC
CDR3: CASSLSVLGTKDYGYTF

V: TRBV5-5
D: -
J: TRBJ2-3
size: -
DNA: TGTGCCAGCAGCTTGGGAGTTGCGGGGGCCGCGAGGGATACGCAGTATTTT
CDR3: CASSLGVAGAARDTQYF

V: TRBV2
D: TRBD2
J: TRBJ2-2
size: few
DNA: TGTGCCAGCAGTGATGCGAGACTAGCGGGGGCGCATGCGAACACCGGGGAGCTGTTTTTT
CDR3: CASSDARLAGAHANTGELFF

V: TRBV28
D: -
J: TRBJ1-5
size: few
DNA: TGTGCCAGCAAACAGGGCCCTTATAGCAATCAGCCCCAGCATTTT
CDR3: CASKQGPYSNQPQHF

V: TRBV7-6
D: TRBD2
J: TRBJ2-1
size: -
DNA: TGTGCCAGCAGCTCCTCCGAACAGGGACTAGAGTTTGGAAATGAGCAGTTCTTC
CDR3: CASSSSEQGLEFGNEQFF

V: TRBV11-2
D: -
J: TRBJ2-3
size: -
DNA: TGTGCCAGCAGCTTAAGGGACACTACGGGGGGTCCATATCTGGATACGCAGTATTTT
CDR3: CASSLRDTTGGPYLDTQYF

V: TRBV7-6
D: -
J: TRBJ2-1
size: many
DNA: TGTGCCAGCAGCTCCTCCCCCTACAATGAGCAGTTCTTC
CDR3: CASSSSPYNEQFF

V: TRBV29-1
D: -
J: TRBJ1-1
size: once
DNA: TGCAGCGTCGATGACGGTCAAATGAGCACTGAAGCTTTCTTT
CDR3: CSVDDGQMSTEAFF

V: TRBV7-3
D: -
J: TRBJ2-3
size: -
DNA: TGTGCCAGCAGCCCCCACGGGGAGGAAACGCAGTATTTT
CDR3: CASSPHGEETQYF

V: TRBV5-1
D: -
J: TRBJ2-2
size: -
DNA: TGCGCCAGCAGCTTTAGCGACAGAAAGACCGGGGAGCTGTTTTTT
CDR3: CASSFSDRKTGELFF

V: TRBV19
D: -
J: TRBJ1-2
size: many
DNA: TGTGCCAGTAGTCTGGACAGCAACTATGGCTACACCTTC
CDR3: CASSLDSNYGYTF

V: TRBV25-1
D: TRBD2
J: TRBJ2-3
size: -
DNA: TGTGCCAGCAGTGACGATTCGGGGGGGCCCCACACAGATACGCAGTATTTT
CDR3: CASSDDSGGPHTDTQYF

V: TRBV27
D: -
J: TRBJ2-3
size: -
DNA: TGTGCCAGCAGTTTATCTATCCCCCGGGGGAACACAGATACGCAGTATTTT
CDR3: CASSLSIPRGNTDTQYF

V: TRBV7-8
D: -
J: TRBJ2-7
size: -
DNA: TGTGCCAGCAGCTTAAGTACCTTCTCCTACGAGCAGTACTTC
CDR3: CASSLSTFSYEQYF

V: TRBV4-1
D: -
J: TRBJ1-5
size: -
DNA: TGCGCCAGCAGCCCCAGGGACTTTAGCAATCAGCCCCAGCATTTT
CDR3: CASSPRDFSNQPQHF

V: TRBV10-3
D: TRBD1
J: TRBJ1-6
size: few
DNA: TGTGCCATCAGTGATTTGGTTCGGTGGACAGGTCTGAAGGCTCAGAATTCACCCCTCCACTTT
CDR3: CAISDLVRWTGLKAQNSPLHF

V: TRBV7-8
D: -
J: TRBJ1-4
size: -
DNA: TGTGCCAGCAGCTTAGCGCTTCGGGCTGGCGCTAATGAAAAACTGTTTTTT
CDR3: CASSLALRAGANEKLFF

V: TRBV25-1
D: TRBD1
J: TRBJ1-2
size: few
DNA: TGTGCCAGCAGTGAGAAGGGACAGGGTCGCTATGGCTACACCTTC
CDR3: CASSEKGQGRYGYTF

V: TRBV7-8
D: TRBD2
J: TRBJ2-5
size: few
DNA: TGTGCCAGCAGCTTAATAGCGGGGGGGCCTTTGGAGACCCAGTACTTC
CDR3: CASSLIAGGPLETQYF

V: TRBV7-8
D: TRBD1
J: TRBJ1-6
size: many
DNA: TGTGCCAGCAGCTTAGGGGCAGGGGGCTTAAATTCACCCCTCCACTTT
CDR3: CASSLGAGGLNSPLHF

V: TRBV7-2
D: -
J: TRBJ2-7
size: few
DNA: TGTGCCAGCAGCTTAGCAAGGACGTCGGGTGGCGAGCAGTACTTC
CDR3: CASSLARTSGGEQYF

V: TRBV9
D: -
J: TRBJ2-7
size: -
DNA: TGTGCCAGCAGCGTAGGCCACAGGGGAGGCGAGCAGTACTTC
CDR3: CASSVGHRGGEQYF

V: TRBV27
D: -
J: TRBJ2-7
size: -
DNA: TGTGCCAGCTGGAGGGCAGGGTGGAGGGGCGAGCAGTACTTC
CDR3: CASWRAGWRGEQYF

V: TRBV7-9
D: -
J: TRBJ2-5
size: few
DNA: TGTGCCAGCAGCTTTGCACTGGAAGAGACCCAGTACTTC
CDR3: CASSFALEETQYF

V: TRBV6-5
D: -
J: TRBJ2-1
size: -
DNA: TGTGCCAGCAGTTACTCGTCGGGGAAACAGCAGTTCTTC
CDR3: CASSYSSGKQQFF

V: TRBV12-5
D: -
J: TRBJ2-1
size: -
DNA: TGTGCTAGTGGTTTGTCAGGTAATGAGCAGTTCTTC
CDR3: CASGLSGNEQFF